Listed below are T cell receptor beta chains from one sample, sequenced in a study of cytomegalovirus exposure and HLA in healthy donors. Produced via immunoSEQ multiplex PCR; TCRdb's table is partial and in-frame only. This sample yields about 150,000 clones, of which 85% are seen a single time; 1% belongs to the top ten. The specimen sequenced was PBMCs. All receptors come from a boy aged 2-15 years in good health and CMV-seronegative. Both conserved end residues are part of each CDR3. Each record gives: clone size, V gene, D gene, J gene, CDR3 DNA, CDR3 protein. The D gene is left open where the match is weak. Where a row states a size, it is once, few, many or the class of an expanded clone; other rows omit it.

clone_size: .
v_call: TRBV6-5
d_call: .
j_call: TRBJ1-1
cdr3_nt: TGTGCCAGCAGTTCGCGTCCTGATGAAGCTTTCTTT
cdr3_aa: CASSSRPDEAFF

clone_size: .
v_call: TRBV5-1
d_call: TRBD2
j_call: TRBJ2-5
cdr3_nt: TGCGCCAGCAGCTCCGGGACTAGGGGGGGGGAGACCCAGTACTTC
cdr3_aa: CASSSGTRGGETQYF

clone_size: .
v_call: TRBV7-3
d_call: TRBD1
j_call: TRBJ1-1
cdr3_nt: TGTGCCAGCAGCGGCGACAGGGCTGGTGAAGCTTTCTTT
cdr3_aa: CASSGDRAGEAFF

clone_size: .
v_call: TRBV6-5
d_call: .
j_call: TRBJ2-6
cdr3_nt: TGTGCCAGCAGTTACTCCAGTGCCTCTGGGGCCAACGTCCTGACTTTC
cdr3_aa: CASSYSSASGANVLTF

clone_size: .
v_call: TRBV28
d_call: .
j_call: TRBJ2-7
cdr3_nt: TGTGCCAGCAGCAAAACAGGGTATTCCTACGAGCAGTACTTC
cdr3_aa: CASSKTGYSYEQYF

clone_size: .
v_call: TRBV30
d_call: .
j_call: TRBJ1-3
cdr3_nt: TGTGCCCGTAATTCTGGAAACACCATATATTTT
cdr3_aa: CARNSGNTIYF

clone_size: .
v_call: TRBV5-1
d_call: .
j_call: TRBJ1-3
cdr3_nt: TGCGCCAGCAGCTTGGGGGACATATTCTCTGGAAACACCATATATTTT
cdr3_aa: CASSLGDIFSGNTIYF

clone_size: few
v_call: TRBV6-1
d_call: TRBD1
j_call: TRBJ2-1
cdr3_nt: TGTGCCAGCAGTTCCGGGGACAGCTACAATGAGCAGTTCTTC
cdr3_aa: CASSSGDSYNEQFF

clone_size: once
v_call: TRBV23-1
d_call: .
j_call: TRBJ2-7
cdr3_nt: TGCGCCAGCAGTCAATCGAGAAGAGACATCTACGAGCAGTACTTC
cdr3_aa: CASSQSRRDIYEQYF

clone_size: .
v_call: TRBV2
d_call: .
j_call: TRBJ1-2
cdr3_nt: TGTGCCACCCGAGAGGAGTATGGCTACACCTTC
cdr3_aa: CATREEYGYTF

clone_size: .
v_call: TRBV27
d_call: TRBD2
j_call: TRBJ2-7
cdr3_nt: TGTGCCAGCAGTTCGCCTAGGGAGCGGGAGGGCCCCGAGCAGTACTTC
cdr3_aa: CASSSPREREGPEQYF

clone_size: .
v_call: TRBV19
d_call: .
j_call: TRBJ1-5
cdr3_nt: TGTGCCAGTAGTATAGACGCCGGGAGCAATCAGCCCCAGCATTTT
cdr3_aa: CASSIDAGSNQPQHF

clone_size: .
v_call: TRBV7-8
d_call: TRBD1
j_call: TRBJ1-3
cdr3_nt: TGTGCCAGCAGCTTACAGGGACAGAGCTCTGGAAACACCATATATTTT
cdr3_aa: CASSLQGQSSGNTIYF